This T cell receptor (beta chain) is drawn from a study of blood T cell repertoires in COVID-19. Germline CDR1 and CDR2: SNHLY and FYNNEI. The CDR3 has 13 residues. The V gene lost 4 bases and the J gene lost 2 bases, with 9 bases spanning the gap. Method: immunoSEQ multiplex PCR; TCRdb's copy keeps in-frame clones and lacks some. The repertoire consists of roughly 280,000 clones, with roughly nine tenths occurring once and the leading ten covering about 3%. The gene calls are TRBV2 and TRBJ2-7; tentatively, D is TRBD2 (6 bases). Sample: PBMCs or T cells enriched from blood (not recorded which). This receptor was identified in a woman in her fifties or sixties who had recovered from COVID-19. Here the CDR3 reads CASSAGDPYEQYF. CDR3 coding DNA: TGTGCCAGCAGTGCGGGGGACCCCTACGAGCAGTACTTC. Full variable domain (remainder filled in from reference TRBV2 and TRBJ2-7): EPEVTQTPSHQVTQMGQEVILRCVPISNHLYFYWYRQILGQKVEFLVSFYNNEISEKSEIFDDQFSVERPDGSNFTLKIRSTKLEDSAMYFCASSAGDPYEQYFGPGTRLTVT.